A selection of T cell receptor beta chains follows, all from one sample in a study of PD-L1 blockade in urothelial cancer. Sequencing was performed with immunoSEQ multiplex PCR; in TCRdb, only in-frame clones are kept and a portion is missing. This sample has 35,000 to 40,000 clones; roughly 87% occur once, and the top ten carry 3.5%. Sample: PBMCs, taken around atezolizumab (anti-PD-L1) treatment. These receptors were collected from a man between 65 and 85 years old with urothelial cancer. Both conserved end residues are part of each CDR3.

j_call v_call cdr3_aa
TRBJ2-3 TRBV5-8 CASSLVLTHTDTQYF
TRBJ2-1 TRBV6-1 CASSERSSSGLTIDEQFF
TRBJ2-1 TRBV29-1 CSVEGLADLYNEQFF
TRBJ1-1 TRBV2 CASSDVGAGANTEAFF
TRBJ2-2 TRBV5-8 CASSLDWESGGTGELFF
TRBJ1-4 TRBV5-4 CASSTGQGAGEKLFF
TRBJ2-3 TRBV19 CASSVLWGRSSTDTQYF
TRBJ2-3 TRBV5-1 CASSTGQGSDTQYF
TRBJ1-6 TRBV30 CAWSDLRTGDNSPLHF
TRBJ2-6 TRBV5-1 CASSFDRAGANVLTF
TRBJ2-1 TRBV10-3 CAIRLTGTSGINEQFF
TRBJ2-3 TRBV7-3 CASSPRAGHTDTQYF
TRBJ2-7 TRBV2 CASSGEGARLEQYF
TRBJ2-3 TRBV13 CASSLGLAGGSTDTQYF
TRBJ2-1 TRBV9 CASSVKTDPYNEQFF
TRBJ2-3 TRBV7-2 CASSKTSGRADTQYF
TRBJ2-5 TRBV14 CASSLHPPGQYQETQYF
TRBJ2-5 TRBV18 CASSPDRGRLVETQYF
TRBJ2-7 TRBV15 CATSREAPGQIYEQYF
TRBJ1-1 TRBV7-8 CASSLAPGSTEAFF